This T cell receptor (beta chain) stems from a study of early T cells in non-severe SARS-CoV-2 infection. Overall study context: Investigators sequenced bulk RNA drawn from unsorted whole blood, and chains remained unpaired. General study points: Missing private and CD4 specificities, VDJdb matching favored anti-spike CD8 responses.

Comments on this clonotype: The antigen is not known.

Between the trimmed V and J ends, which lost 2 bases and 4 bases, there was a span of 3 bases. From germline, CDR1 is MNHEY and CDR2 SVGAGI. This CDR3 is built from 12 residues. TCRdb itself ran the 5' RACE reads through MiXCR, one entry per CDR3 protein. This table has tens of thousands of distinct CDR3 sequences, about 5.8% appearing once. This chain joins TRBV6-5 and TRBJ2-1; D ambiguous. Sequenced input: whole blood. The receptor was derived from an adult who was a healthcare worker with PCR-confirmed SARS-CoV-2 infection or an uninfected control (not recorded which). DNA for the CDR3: TGTGCCAGCAGTTACGGATACAATGAGCAGTTCTTC. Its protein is CASSYGYNEQFF.